Below, 6 T cell receptor beta chains from the same sample are listed, as sequenced in a study of T-cell reconstitution after alpha-beta-depleted transplantation in children. Construction of the TCRbeta library involved unique molecular identifiers. TCRdb called the PCR reads again in MiXCR, with one record for every CDR3 protein. The sample includes almost 600,000 distinct CDR3 sequences, around 27% seen only once; the top ten take around a third. The sample here was PBMCs, taken before TCRalphabeta/CD19-depleted stem cell transplant. All receptors derive from a boy less than two years old with Wiskott-Aldrich syndrome, due to receive a stem cell transplant.

A few counts support this clonotype. This chain links TRBV5-5 with TRBJ2-3, with D possibly being TRBD1 or TRBD2 (5 bases each). Germline-derived CDR1 and CDR2 are SGHKS and YYEKEE (reference sequence). This CDR3 is built from 16 residues. Trimming removed 4 bases at V and 6 bases at J, with 21 bases between. Written as DNA, the CDR3 is TGTGCCAGCAGCCACTACAGGATGAGGGTAATGGATACGCAGTATTTT. Its protein product is CASSHYRMRVMDTQYF. The whole variable domain, remainder taken from reference TRBV5-5 and TRBJ2-3, is DAGVTQSPTHLIKTRGQQVTLRCSPISGHKSVSWYQQVLGQGPQFIFQYYEKEERGRGNFPDRFSARQFPNYSSELNVNALLLGDSALYLCASSHYRMRVMDTQYFGPGTRLTVL.

V and J are TRBV7-2 and TRBJ1-5; D may be TRBD1 (5 bases). The CDR3 spans 13 residues. The germline gives CDR1 SGHTA, CDR2 FQGNSA. Trimming shortened V by 4 bases and J by 7 bases, and 11 bases separated the two germline ends. CDR3 nucleotide sequence: TGTGCCAGCAGCTCCAGGACATTGCAGCCCCAGCATTTT. This gives the protein CASSSRTLQPQHF.

The chain has TRBV7-6 and TRBJ2-2; D remains ambiguous. This CDR3 is 13 amino acids long. Trimming left V 4 bases short and J 7 bases short, with 10 bases between. Germline CDR1 SGHVS, CDR2 FNYEAQ. This chain's CDR3 is CASSSPPNGELFF. In DNA, the CDR3 is TGTGCCAGCAGCTCCCCCCCGAACGGGGAGCTGTTTTTT.

A few counts support this clonotype. The CDR3 reads CASSFLGGSQTYEQYF. The CDR3 nucleotides read TGCGCCAGCAGCTTTCTCGGGGGATCTCAAACCTACGAGCAGTACTTC. The chain links TRBV5-1 to TRBJ2-7, with D maybe TRBD2 (6 bases). The CDR3 covers 16 residues. Deletions cut 2 bases from V and 2 bases from J, with 17 bases between. Germline CDR1 reads SGHRS; CDR2 reads YFSETQ.

This clonotype was seen a handful of times. J is TRBJ2-2 and V is TRBV6-5; weak D call: TRBD2 (6 bases). V lost 3 bases to trimming and J lost 5 bases, with 10 bases between them. CDR1 MNHEY and CDR2 SVGAGI come from the germline V gene. The CDR3 covers 14 residues. In DNA form, the CDR3 reads TGTGCCAGCAGTTATAGGAGGGCAACCGGGGAGCTGTTTTTT. This encodes CASSYRRATGELFF.

The rearrangement uses TRBV20-1 and TRBJ2-7; TRBD1 is a possible D gene (6 bases). V was clipped by 0 bases and J by 2 bases, with 41 bases between them. The CDR3 is made up of 24 amino acids. The germline V gene encodes CDR1 DFQATT and CDR2 SNEGSKA (reference sequence). CDR3 residues: CSARDLWARGRHEAGAAVPYEQYF. The CDR3 coding sequence is TGCAGTGCTAGAGATCTTTGGGCCAGGGGAAGGCACGAGGCAGGCGCCGCGGTGCCCTACGAGCAGTACTTC.